This TCR beta chain was captured by sequencing in a study of T cells in Graves' hyperthyroidism and ophthalmopathy. The germline V gene has CDR1 SGHTA and CDR2 FQGTGA. The CDR3 totals 16 residues. This clonotype appeared once. A junction boundary mismatches the germline segment, possibly from a read error. TCR beta CDR3 sequences were amplified from RNA transcripts. With the HTBI primer set, the TCR CDR3 went through a first round of RT-PCR. One entry per CDR3 protein, called by TCRdb with MiXCR from the multiplex PCR reads. Here the sample spans about 380,000 distinct CDR3 sequences, less than 20% being singletons.

The receptor comes from a man aged 18 to 29 with Graves' ophthalmopathy. The sequencing input was blood. This sequence joins TRBV7-3 and TRBJ1-6; D not resolved. CDR3 residues: CASSLNPGSYNSPHHF. The CDR3 DNA is TGTGCCAGCAGCCTCAACCCGGGCTCGTATAATTCACCCCACCACTTT.